The 28 T cell receptor beta chains presented below share a single source sample, sequenced in a study of cytomegalovirus exposure and HLA in healthy donors. Profiling relied on immunoSEQ multiplex PCR, and the TCRdb table lists in-frame clones only, not all of them. The data hold around 150,000 clones, with 80% to 90% observed a single time. Material for sequencing was PBMCs. These receptors all stem from a young woman in good health and CMV-seronegative.

The chain recombines TRBV6-6 with TRBJ2-7, with TRBD2 matching over 10 bases. Germline CDR1 is MNHNY and CDR2 is SVGAGI (reference sequence). The length of the CDR3 is 16 residues. Trimming at V came to 0 bases and at J to 4 bases, leaving 6 bases not matched to a gene. CDR3 sequence (DNA): TGTGCCAGCAGTTACTCGACAACTAGCGGGGAGTACGAGCAGTACTTC. It encodes CASSYSTTSGEYEQYF.

This chain uses TRBV4-1 with TRBJ1-3; possible D gene TRBD1, 6 bases. The CDR3 length is 17 residues. The V gene lost 2 bases and the J gene lost 3 bases, with 17 bases spanning the gap. In germline, CDR1 is MGHRA, CDR2 YSYEKL. The CDR3 protein is CASSQSRLGAGGNTIYF. The CDR3 region has the DNA TGCGCCAGCAGCCAATCTCGTTTGGGGGCTGGTGGAAACACCATATATTTT.

This clone was recorded once. J is TRBJ1-4 and V is TRBV18; D remains unclear. CDR3 size: 13 residues. Germline V lookup: CDR1 KGHSH, CDR2 LQKENI. The ends were cut back, 1 base at V and 5 bases at J, with 5 bases in the middle. CDR3 DNA sequence: TGTGCCAGCTCACCACGGCAGAATGAAAAACTGTTTTTT. Its translation: CASSPRQNEKLFF.

This sequence joins TRBV7-9 and TRBJ2-1; TRBD1 matches at 9 bases. From germline, CDR1 is SEHNR and CDR2 FQNEAQ (reference sequence). V was pared by 2 bases and J by 6 bases, with 5 bases of the junction left unmatched. The CDR3 is 15 residues long. DNA of the CDR3: TGTGCCAGCAGCTTAAGGGACAGGGCTGGCAATGAGCAGTTCTTC. Translation: CASSLRDRAGNEQFF.

CDR3 protein: CSVVPVRENIQYF. DNA of the CDR3: TGCAGCGTTGTCCCGGTCCGGGAAAACATTCAGTACTTC. The V call is TRBV29-1, the J call TRBJ2-4; D gene uncertain. V lost 4 bases and J lost 5, with 12 bases in between. The CDR3 contains 13 residues. Germline values: CDR1 SQVTM, CDR2 ANQGSEA.

V and J are TRBV7-6 and TRBJ2-2; D remains ambiguous. This CDR3 spans 17 amino acids. From germline, CDR1 is SGHVS and CDR2 FNYEAQ. V was trimmed by 5 bases and J by 2 bases, leaving 18 bases between them. This CDR3 reads CASSPRRRSDNTGELFF. The CDR3 DNA reads as TGTGCCAGCAGCCCTCGGCGACGAAGCGACAACACCGGGGAGCTGTTTTTT.

The V gene is TRBV18, the J gene TRBJ1-5, with D perhaps TRBD1 (6 bases). Deletions cut 5 bases from V and 0 bases from J, with 11 bases between. The CDR3 has 15 residues. CDR1 KGHSH and CDR2 LQKENI come from the germline V gene. The CDR3 DNA follows: TGTGCCAGCTCAGCGGAGGGGGATAGCAATCAGCCCCAGCATTTT. Its translation: CASSAEGDSNQPQHF.

This chain connects TRBV28 to TRBJ1-5; tentative D call: TRBD1 (6 bases). The CDR3 spans 15 residues. Germline V gene sequence: CDR1 MDHEN, CDR2 SYDVKM. The ends were cut back, 7 bases at V and 3 bases at J, with 16 bases in the middle. In nucleotides, the CDR3 is TGTGCCAGCACCGTCCCTCCAGGGGACAATCAGCCCCAGCATTTT. Protein sequence: CASTVPPGDNQPQHF.

The J gene is TRBJ1-2, the V gene TRBV27; 7 bases line up with TRBD1. Per germline, CDR1 MNHEY and CDR2 SMNVEV (reference sequence). This CDR3 has 15 residues. The J segment lost 4 bases and the V segment lost 5 bases, leaving 10 bases of the junction unmatched. The CDR3 DNA follows: TGTGCCAGCAGTCAAGGACAGGTGGATCCCTATGGCTACACCTTC. Translated: CASSQGQVDPYGYTF.

The CDR3 spells CASGLNRGMAYEQYF. The CDR3, as DNA: TGTGCTAGTGGTTTAAACAGGGGGATGGCCTACGAGCAGTACTTC. The chain links TRBV12-5 to TRBJ2-7; 8 nucleotides align to TRBD1. The junction had 6 bases not matched to a gene; V was cut back by 3 bases and J by 2 bases. CDR1 is LGHNT and CDR2 is FRNRAP in the germline V gene. The CDR3 extends over 15 amino acids. Full variable domain (rest looked up from reference TRBV12-5 and TRBJ2-7): DARVTQTPRHKVTEMGQEVTMRCQPILGHNTVFWYRQTMMQGLELLAYFRNRAPLDDSGMPKDRFSAEMPDATLATLKIQPSEPRDSAVYFCASGLNRGMAYEQYFGPGTRLTVT.

V usage is TRBV5-4 and J usage is TRBJ1-2; D unclear. This CDR3 has 14 amino acids. V shed 6 bases and J shed 4 bases, with 16 bases lying between them. From germline, CDR1 is SGHNT and CDR2 YYREEE (reference sequence). The CDR3 spells CASTFKDHGYGYTF. Written as DNA, the CDR3 is TGTGCCAGCACCTTCAAGGACCACGGCTATGGCTACACCTTC.

The V and J genes are TRBV27 and TRBJ2-2; 7 bases fit TRBD2. V lost 6 bases, J lost 7 bases, and 11 bases stayed unmatched. The CDR3 runs to 15 residues. Germline CDR1 and CDR2: MNHEY and SMNVEV (reference sequence). CDR3 loop: CASSSGGRLSGELFF. The CDR3 DNA reads TGTGCCAGCAGCTCGGGAGGACGGCTAAGCGGGGAGCTGTTTTTT.

This chain links TRBV7-6 with TRBJ2-1; 10 nucleotides line up with TRBD1. Germline V gives CDR1 SGHVS, CDR2 FNYEAQ. The CDR3 is 15 residues long. V dropped 6 bases and J dropped 2; count of bases not matched to a gene: 4. CDR3 amino acids: CASRRDRGPYNEQFF. For the CDR3, the DNA is TGTGCCAGCAGACGAGACAGGGGGCCCTACAATGAGCAGTTCTTC.

The chain links TRBV6-4 to TRBJ2-7, with a weak D call TRBD1 (5 bases). The CDR3 is 16 residues long. Trimming removed 6 bases from V and 2 bases from J, with 20 bases in between. Germline V lookup: CDR1 MRHNA, CDR2 SNTAGT. The CDR3 here is CASRKKTVPLTYEQYF. CDR3 in DNA: TGTGCCAGCAGAAAGAAGACAGTCCCCCTAACCTACGAGCAGTACTTC.

V and J are TRBV4-2 and TRBJ1-2; 9 bases map to TRBD1. Germline CDR1 reads LGHNA; CDR2 reads YNFKEQ. With V trimmed by 4 bases and J by 5 bases, 5 bases remained unmatched. The length of the CDR3 is 14 residues. This CDR3 is CASSPGDRAYGYTF. DNA of the CDR3: TGTGCCAGCAGCCCAGGGGACAGGGCGTATGGCTACACCTTC.

The CDR3 reads CASSSSKREVSQYF. The CDR3 coding sequence is TGTGCCAGCAGCTCCTCTAAGCGGGAGGTGTCCCAGTACTTC. The J gene is TRBJ2-5, the V gene TRBV7-7, with 9 bases identical to TRBD2. The germline V gene encodes CDR1 SSHAT and CDR2 FNYEAQ (reference sequence). J gave up 9 bases and V 4 bases, and 9 bases lay outside the gene matches. This CDR3 comprises 14 residues.

The CDR3 here is CASRSEENTEAFF. CDR3 in DNA: TGTGCCAGCAGATCGGAAGAGAACACTGAAGCTTTCTTT. The gene calls are TRBV27 and TRBJ1-1, with D uncertain. Germline CDR1 is MNHEY and CDR2 is SMNVEV (reference sequence). V gave up 6 bases and J gave up 1 base, with 9 bases separating them. The CDR3 runs to 13 residues.

The rearrangement joins TRBV5-8 to TRBJ2-7; tentatively, D is TRBD2 (5 bases). V lost 5 bases and J lost 7, with 16 bases in between. This CDR3 is 13 amino acids long. Germline assignment: CDR1 SGHTS and CDR2 YDEGEE. The CDR3 bases are TGTGCCAGCAGACCGAAGGCCTCGGGGGAGCAGTACTTC. Translation: CASRPKASGEQYF.

Points on this clone: Other DNA sequences within the sample encode an identical CDR3. The J gene is TRBJ2-2, the V gene TRBV5-1; D gene ambiguous. CDR3 size: 15 residues. Per germline, CDR1 SGHRS and CDR2 YFSETQ. Trimming took off 0 bases at V and 0 bases at J, with 6 bases between the two ends. CDR3 amino acids: CASSLEGANTGELFF. In DNA, the CDR3 is TGCGCCAGCAGCTTGGAGGGCGCGAACACCGGGGAGCTGTTTTTT.

This clone was counted many times. The gene calls are TRBV5-8 and TRBJ1-2; the D is unclear. The germline V gene has CDR1 SGHTS and CDR2 YDEGEE. V was cut by 4 bases and J by 3 bases, with 13 bases left in between. This CDR3 contains 14 residues. The DNA for the CDR3 is TGTGCCAGCAGCGTGCAGGTTCCGGACTATGGCTACACCTTC. Amino acids: CASSVQVPDYGYTF.

The chain couples TRBV6-6 to TRBJ1-2, with D possibly TRBD1 on 6 matching bases. The CDR3 is made up of 13 amino acids. The V gene lost 5 bases and the J gene lost 8 bases, with 15 bases spanning the gap. From germline, CDR1 is MNHNY and CDR2 SVGAGI (reference sequence). The CDR3 DNA follows: TGTGCCAGCAGTAACCCCGGGGGCGCCGGCTACACCTTC. It translates to CASSNPGGAGYTF.

This chain connects TRBV7-2 to TRBJ1-5; a weak D match, TRBD1 (5 bases). The CDR3 loop spans 14 amino acids. The ends were cut back, 6 bases at V and 0 bases at J, with 9 bases in the middle. Germline V lookup: CDR1 SGHTA, CDR2 FQGNSA. This CDR3 reads CASRGDFSNQPQHF. CDR3 coding DNA: TGTGCCAGCAGGGGGGATTTTAGCAATCAGCCCCAGCATTTT.

The chain joins TRBV30 to TRBJ2-3, with TRBD2 matching over 7 bases. J lost 3 bases, V lost 5 bases, and 8 bases had no gene match. The CDR3 runs 14 residues. From germline, CDR1 is GTSNPN and CDR2 SVGIG (reference sequence). CDR3 amino acids: CAWANRGRTDTQYF. In DNA form, the CDR3 reads TGTGCCTGGGCGAATCGCGGGAGAACAGATACGCAGTATTTT.

The chain employs TRBV2 and TRBJ2-5; the match to TRBD2 covers 8 bases. Germline values: CDR1 SNHLY, CDR2 FYNNEI. The V gene end was trimmed by 6 bases and the J gene end by 2 bases; junction bases not matched to a gene: 5. The CDR3 is 14 residues long. CDR3 region: CASSQVAGQETQYF. Written as DNA, the CDR3 is TGTGCCAGCAGCCAAGTAGCGGGGCAAGAGACCCAGTACTTC. The full variable domain, completed using reference TRBV2 and TRBJ2-5, is EPEVTQTPSHQVTQMGQEVILRCVPISNHLYFYWYRQILGQKVEFLVSFYNNEISEKSEIFDDQFSVERPDGSNFTLKIRSTKLEDSAMYFCASSQVAGQETQYFGPGTRLLVL.

The rearrangement joins TRBV19 to TRBJ2-1, with 11 bases identical to TRBD2. Germline CDR1 and CDR2: LNHDA and SQIVND (reference sequence). The CDR3 is 15 residues long. V lost 3 bases, J lost 7 bases, and 5 bases stayed unmatched. CDR3 in amino acids: CASSISGGAVNEQFF. The CDR3 coding sequence is TGTGCCAGTAGTATTAGCGGGGGGGCCGTGAATGAGCAGTTCTTC. Based on the CDR3 plus reference TRBV19 and TRBJ2-1, the full variable domain is DGGITQSPKYLFRKEGQNVTLSCEQNLNHDAMYWYRQDPGQGLRLIYYSQIVNDFQKGDIAEGYSVSREKKESFPLTVTSAQKNPTAFYLCASSISGGAVNEQFFGPGTRLTVL.

J is TRBJ1-1 and V is TRBV7-2; 9 bases are shared with TRBD1. The junction had 4 bases not matched to a gene; V was cut back by 1 base and J by 1 base. Per the germline V gene, CDR1 is SGHTA and CDR2 is FQGNSA. The CDR3 length is 16 residues. CDR3 DNA: TGTGCCAGCAGCTTAGAGACAGGGGGAAGGAACACTGAAGCTTTCTTT. This gives the protein CASSLETGGRNTEAFF.

The chain couples TRBV27 to TRBJ1-2, with 7 bases that match TRBD1. Trimming removed 6 bases from V and 8 bases from J; junction bases left unmatched: 15. CDR3 length: 15 residues. The germline gives CDR1 MNHEY, CDR2 SMNVEV (reference sequence). Written as DNA, the CDR3 is TGTGCCAGCAGCCCCGGGACAGACCGATACCTCGGCTACACCTTC. Translated, it gives CASSPGTDRYLGYTF.

The chain employs TRBV6-5 and TRBJ2-5, with TRBD2 identical over 10 bases. In germline, CDR1 is MNHEY, CDR2 SVGAGI. Trimming removed 5 bases from V and 4 bases from J; junction bases left unmatched: 4. The CDR3 is 14 residues long. The CDR3 loop is CASSRGLATETQYF. CDR3 in DNA: TGTGCCAGCAGTAGGGGACTAGCGACAGAGACCCAGTACTTC.